This T cell receptor beta chain was retrieved from a study of OX40 agonist ivuxolimab in advanced cancers. Study overall: The dose of intravenous ivuxolimab that patients received every 2 weeks ranged from 0.01 to 10 mg/kg. Those enrolled were 82.7% male, with a mean age of about 60 years and ages from about 20 to 79.

CDR1 and CDR2 (germline): KGHSH, LQKENI. This CDR3 is 14 amino acids long. On this clone itself: Its cognate antigen is unknown. A read error may produce the germline difference seen at one junction end.

Study observations and caveats: Some nonresponders likewise displayed low normalized T-cell clonal expansion. CD4+ and CD8+ blood T cells expanded clonally by week 6 at 0.1 to 3.0 mg/kg.

Generated by immunoSEQ multiplex PCR, the TCRdb table keeps only in-frame clones and is missing some. The sample records about 56,000 clones, approximately 86% being singletons. The sample consisted of CD4+ or CD8+ T cells sorted from blood, taken in a trial of the OX40 agonist ivuxolimab. The V and J genes are TRBV18 and TRBJ2-7; 7 bases are a match to TRBD1. The receptor was isolated from an adult with an advanced solid tumor such as melanoma, head and neck, liver or kidney cancer. The CDR3 loop is CASSSWDRAYGQYF. DNA of the CDR3: TGTGCCAGCTCATCTTGGGACAGAGCCTACGGGCAGTACTTC.